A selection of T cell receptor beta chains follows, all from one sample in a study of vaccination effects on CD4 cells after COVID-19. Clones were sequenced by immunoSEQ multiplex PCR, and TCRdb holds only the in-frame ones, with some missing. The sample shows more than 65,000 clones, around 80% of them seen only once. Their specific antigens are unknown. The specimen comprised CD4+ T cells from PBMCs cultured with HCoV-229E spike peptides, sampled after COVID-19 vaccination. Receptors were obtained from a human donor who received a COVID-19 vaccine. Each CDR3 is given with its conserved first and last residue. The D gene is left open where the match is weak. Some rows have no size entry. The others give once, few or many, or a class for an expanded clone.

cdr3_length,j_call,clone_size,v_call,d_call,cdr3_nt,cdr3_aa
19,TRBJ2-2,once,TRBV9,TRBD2,TGTGCCAGCAGCGTAGGAGGGCTAGCGGGGGGTTCGAACACCGGGGAGCTGTTTTTT,CASSVGGLAGGSNTGELFF
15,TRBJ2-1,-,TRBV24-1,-,TGTGCCACCAGTGATTTGACGTCCCAGAACAATGAGCAGTTCTTC,CATSDLTSQNNEQFF
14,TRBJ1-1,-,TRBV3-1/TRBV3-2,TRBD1,TGTGCCAGCAGCTTCCAGGGGGCTGGCCCTGAAGCTTTCTTT,CASSFQGAGPEAFF
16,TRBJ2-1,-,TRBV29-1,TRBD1,TGCAGCGTTGAACGTGGGACAGGGGAGACCTACAATGAGCAGTTCTTC,CSVERGTGETYNEQFF
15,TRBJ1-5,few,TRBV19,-,TGTGCCAGTACCACAGGTGGCAGGCGTTCGCAGCCCCAGCATTTT,CASTTGGRRSQPQHF
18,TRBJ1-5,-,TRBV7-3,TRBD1,TGTGCCAGCAGCCCCTCTTTCCGGACAGGGATCACCAATCAGCCCCAGCATTTT,CASSPSFRTGITNQPQHF
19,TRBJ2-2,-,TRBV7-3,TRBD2,TGTGCCAGCAGTCCTACACTCGGACTAGCGGGGAGTAACACCGGGGAGCTGTTTTTT,CASSPTLGLAGSNTGELFF
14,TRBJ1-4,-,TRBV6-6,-,TGTGCCAGCGGGATGTCCGGGGGTGGAGAAAAACTGTTTTTT,CASGMSGGGEKLFF
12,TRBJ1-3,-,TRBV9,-,TGTGCCAGCAGCGTAGGCGGAAACACCATATATTTT,CASSVGGNTIYF
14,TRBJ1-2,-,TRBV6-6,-,TGTGCCAGCAGGGATAGGGCGCTTAACTATGGCTACACCTTC,CASRDRALNYGYTF
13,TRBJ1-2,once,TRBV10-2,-,TGCGCCACGGGGGGAAGCCTCCGGGATGGCTACACCTTC,CATGGSLRDGYTF
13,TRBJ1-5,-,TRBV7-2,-,TGTGCCAGCAGCTCGAGTCCTAATCAGCCCCAGCATTTT,CASSSSPNQPQHF
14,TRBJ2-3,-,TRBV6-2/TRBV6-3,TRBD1,TGTGCCAGCAGTTCCGGGACAGGGCACGATACGCAGTATTTT,CASSSGTGHDTQYF
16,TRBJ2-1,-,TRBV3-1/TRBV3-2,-,TGTGCCAGCAGCCCGCGGGGGAGGGGGGGCCACTATGAGCAGTTCTTC,CASSPRGRGGHYEQFF
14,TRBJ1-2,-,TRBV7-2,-,TGTGCCAGCAGCTCAGGGTTAGTTAACTATGGCTACACCTTC,CASSSGLVNYGYTF
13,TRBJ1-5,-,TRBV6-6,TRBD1,TGTGCCAGCAGTAACAGGGGTGAGCAGCCCCAGCATTTT,CASSNRGEQPQHF
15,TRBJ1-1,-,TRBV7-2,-,TGTGCCAGCAGCTTAGTTGGACGCGGGAACACTGAAGCTTTCTTT,CASSLVGRGNTEAFF
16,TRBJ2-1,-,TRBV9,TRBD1,TGTGCCAGCAGCGCCACCGGGACAGGGGTTTACAATGAGCAGTTCTTC,CASSATGTGVYNEQFF
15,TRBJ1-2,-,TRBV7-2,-,TGTGCCAGCAGTCCAAGGCAGGGTCTTACGGATGGCTACACCTTC,CASSPRQGLTDGYTF
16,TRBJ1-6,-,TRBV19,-,TGTGCCAGTAGCTCCGGGGGACTGCACTATAATTCACCCCTCCACTTT,CASSSGGLHYNSPLHF
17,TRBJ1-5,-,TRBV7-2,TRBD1,TGTGCCAGCAGCTCCCGGGCCGGGACAGGGGGTAATCAGCCCCAGCATTTT,CASSSRAGTGGNQPQHF
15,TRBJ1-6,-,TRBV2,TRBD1,TGTGCCAGCAGCAGGGACAGATTAAATAATTCACCCCTCCACTTT,CASSRDRLNNSPLHF
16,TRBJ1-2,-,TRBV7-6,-,TGTGCCAGCAGCTTAGGGTCCGGGGTTGCATTCTATGGCTACACCTTC,CASSLGSGVAFYGYTF
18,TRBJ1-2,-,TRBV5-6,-,TGTGCCAGCAGCTTGGCGGGTTACGGGGCACCTCAACTCTATGGCTACACCTTC,CASSLAGYGAPQLYGYTF
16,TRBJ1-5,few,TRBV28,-,TGTGCCAGCAGACCGAACGCAGCCGCTGGGAATCAGCCCCAGCATTTT,CASRPNAAAGNQPQHF
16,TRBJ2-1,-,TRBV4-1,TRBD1,TGCGCCAGCAGCGACCGGACAGGGGGCGTCTACAATGAGCAGTTCTTC,CASSDRTGGVYNEQFF
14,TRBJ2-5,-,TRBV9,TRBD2,TGTGCCAGCAGCTCCCGGGGGGGTCTAGAGACCCAGTACTTC,CASSSRGGLETQYF
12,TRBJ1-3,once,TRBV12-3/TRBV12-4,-,TGTGCCAGCAGCCCCTTTGGAAACACCATATATTTT,CASSPFGNTIYF
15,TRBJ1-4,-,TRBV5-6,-,TGTGCCAGCAGCTTGGCCTTAGGGGTGAATGAAAAACTGTTTTTT,CASSLALGVNEKLFF
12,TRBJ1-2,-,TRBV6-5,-,TGTGCCAGCAATCGGTACGAAAATGGCTACACCTTC,CASNRYENGYTF
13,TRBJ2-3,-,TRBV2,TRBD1,TGTGCCAGCAGCGGACAGGATCTAGATACGCAGTATTTT,CASSGQDLDTQYF
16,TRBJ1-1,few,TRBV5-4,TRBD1,TGTGCCAGCAGCTCACAGGGGCTTCTCATGAACACTGAAGCTTTCTTT,CASSSQGLLMNTEAFF
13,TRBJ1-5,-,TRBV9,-,TGTGCCAGCAGCACCCTCCCCAATCAGCCCCAGCATTTT,CASSTLPNQPQHF
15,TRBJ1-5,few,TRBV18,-,TGTGCCAGCTCACCAAAGGACAGAAGCAATCAGCCCCAGCATTTT,CASSPKDRSNQPQHF
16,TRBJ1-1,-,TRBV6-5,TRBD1,TGTGCCAGCAGTTACTCCGCCGGGACAGTCAACACTGAAGCTTTCTTT,CASSYSAGTVNTEAFF
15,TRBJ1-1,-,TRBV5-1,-,TGCGCCAGCAGCTTGGATCCGGGGACGAACACTGAAGCTTTCTTT,CASSLDPGTNTEAFF
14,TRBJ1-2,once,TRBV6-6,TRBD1,TGTGCCAGCAGGGCAGGGGGTCTGGCGGATGGCTACACCTTC,CASRAGGLADGYTF